This T cell receptor beta chain was recorded in a study of blood T cell repertoires in COVID-19. Turning to the study itself: The United States, Italy and Spain provided the acute and convalescent COVID-19 samples. Nucleic acid was either cDNA or gDNA, and it came from T cells, B-cell-depleted T cells, or PBMCs.

Germline V lookup: CDR1 MNHEY, CDR2 SVGAGI. Trimming took 5 bases from V and 2 from J; bases not matched to a gene: 9. This CDR3 has 15 residues. As originally analysed: Reference gene primers were amplified, and this amplification served to estimate nucleated cell counts. Profiling relied on immunoSEQ multiplex PCR, and the TCRdb table lists in-frame clones only, not all of them. D and trimming were read from the DNA, whereas the V and J calls and clone size are those reported in that table. The data contain 400,000 to 550,000 clones, 85% to 90% of them singletons. This clonotype was sampled from a woman between 25 and 40 years old with acute or convalescent COVID-19. The sample consisted of peripheral blood. The V and J genes are TRBV6-5 and TRBJ2-7, with 7 bases identical to TRBD2. The CDR3 region has the DNA TGTGCCAGCAGTCCGGGGGGTAATCCCCCCTACGAGCAGTACTTC. It encodes CASSPGGNPPYEQYF.